The 14 T cell receptor beta chains below were found in one sample sequenced in a study of blood T cell repertoires in COVID-19. Some clones are missing from TCRdb's copy, which holds only in-frame ones; the method was immunoSEQ multiplex PCR. Altogether hundreds of thousands of clones are present, 85% to 90% being singletons, with the ten largest covering approximately 9.3%. The sequencing input was PBMCs or T cells enriched from blood (not recorded which). All receptors derive from a woman in her 50s who had recovered from COVID-19.

The J gene is TRBJ1-6, the V gene TRBV19, with D possibly being TRBD1 (6 bases). The CDR3 is made up of 16 amino acids. With 5 bases removed from V and 1 base from J, the gap between germline ends came to 12 bases. Per the germline V gene, CDR1 is LNHDA and CDR2 is SQIVND (reference sequence). CDR3 nucleotide sequence: TGTGCCAGTAGTTCCAACCAGGGGTCCTATAATTCACCCCTCCACTTT. Protein: CASSSNQGSYNSPLHF.

The chain couples TRBV4-3 to TRBJ2-2; D may be TRBD1 (5 bases). Germline CDR1 and CDR2: LGHNA and YSLEER. The CDR3 has 16 amino acids. The V end was cut by 0 bases, the J end by 5 bases, with 13 bases between. CDR3 in DNA: TGCGCCAGCAGCCAAGAAAGACAGTATCGGACCGGGGAGCTGTTTTTT. Translation gives CASSQERQYRTGELFF.

This rearrangement joins TRBV3-1 (or the pseudogene TRBV3-2) to TRBJ1-5; maybe TRBD1 (5 bases). CDR1 is LGHDT, CDR2 YNNKEL, per germline (reference sequence). Trimming left V 3 bases short and J 5 bases short, with 5 bases between. This CDR3 is built from 12 residues. CDR3 bases: TGTGCCAGCAGCCACAGGGATCAGCCCCAGCATTTT. It yields the protein CASSHRDQPQHF.

This clone was seen only once. The chain joins TRBV30 to TRBJ1-2, with a tentative D call TRBD1 (5 bases). The CDR3 is 15 residues long. From germline, CDR1 is GTSNPN and CDR2 SVGIG (reference sequence). Trimming shortened V by 0 bases and J by 4 bases, and 15 bases separated the two germline ends. This CDR3 reads CAWSVLGIGAYGYTF. The CDR3 DNA follows: TGTGCCTGGAGTGTACTTGGGATAGGGGCCTATGGCTACACCTTC.

The table lists this clone with a count of one. The chain recombines TRBV29-1 with TRBJ2-6; no clear D. The germline V gene has CDR1 SQVTM and CDR2 ANQGSEA. The CDR3 totals 15 residues. Deletions cut 8 bases from V and 2 bases from J, with 16 bases between. CDR3 nucleotide sequence: TGCAGCCCCCCCAGGTGCAAACCTGGGGCCAACGTCCTGACTTTC. It yields the protein CSPPRCKPGANVLTF.

V usage is TRBV3-1 (or the pseudogene TRBV3-2) and J usage is TRBJ1-2, with D hard to call. V was trimmed by 3 bases and J by 1 base, leaving 15 bases between them. The germline V gene has CDR1 LGHDT and CDR2 YNNKEL (reference sequence). There are 16 residues in the CDR3. CDR3 DNA: TGTGCCAGCAGCCACGCTGTTTTTCGCGTTAACTATGGCTACACCTTC. It specifies CASSHAVFRVNYGYTF.

The chain combines TRBV4-3 with TRBJ1-2, with a weak D call TRBD1 (5 bases). The CDR3 contains 15 residues. In germline, CDR1 is LGHNA, CDR2 YSLEER. V dropped 0 bases and J dropped 8 bases, with 16 bases sitting between them. The CDR3 loop reads CASSQDLARAGGYTF. As DNA, the CDR3 is TGCGCCAGCAGCCAAGATCTGGCCAGGGCCGGGGGCTACACCTTC.

The genes are TRBV13 and TRBJ1-1; weak D call: TRBD1 (6 bases). Trimming took 5 bases from V and 1 from J, leaving 20 bases between them. The CDR3 is 17 amino acids. The V gene's germline CDR1 is PRHDT and CDR2 FYEKMQ (reference sequence). This CDR3 reads CASSQISQGIGNTEAFF. The CDR3 bases are TGTGCCAGCAGCCAGATCTCCCAGGGGATCGGGAACACTGAAGCTTTCTTT.

This clone was seen ten or more times. The chain is built from TRBV5-1 and TRBJ1-5; 8 nucleotides line up with TRBD1. The V segment lost 2 bases and the J segment 5 bases; nucleotides outside the gene matches: 6. The CDR3 runs to 15 residues. CDR1 and CDR2 from the germline V gene are SGHRS and YFSETQ. The CDR3 protein is CASSLRQGADQPQHF. The CDR3 nucleotides read TGCGCCAGCAGCTTAAGGCAGGGGGCCGATCAGCCCCAGCATTTT.

CDR3 sequence (DNA): TGTGCCAGCAGCAACCCGAGTATGGGCCAGGGCAAAGAGACCCAGTACTTC. Translating it yields CASSNPSMGQGKETQYF. The chain uses TRBV9 and TRBJ2-5, with a possible D match to TRBD1 (5 bases). CDR3 length: 17 amino acids. Germline values: CDR1 SGDLS, CDR2 YYNGEE. The germline V and J ends were trimmed by 4 bases and 3 bases, with 22 bases remaining between them.

The chain has TRBV5-5 and TRBJ1-6, with TRBD1 matching 8 bases. This CDR3 has 15 amino acids. Trimming at V came to 2 bases and at J to 9 bases, leaving 7 bases not matched to a gene. Germline CDR1 is SGHKS and CDR2 is YYEKEE (reference sequence). CDR3 bases: TGTGCCAGCAGCTTCGGGACAGGCCTCGGTTCACCCCTCCACTTT. Amino acid sequence: CASSFGTGLGSPLHF.

This clone was observed once. The chain employs TRBV10-3 and TRBJ2-5, with 8 bases identical to TRBD2. This CDR3 is 13 amino acids long. Germline loops: CDR1 ENHRY, CDR2 SYGVKD. V gave up 6 bases and J gave up 5 bases; unmatched junction bases: 5. Here the CDR3 DNA reads TGTGCCATCAGCGGGGGGGCCCAGGAGACCCAGTACTTC. Protein sequence: CAISGGAQETQYF.

The genes are TRBV6-5 and TRBJ1-4, with TRBD1 as a possible D gene (5 bases). This CDR3 has 15 amino acids. The V gene lost 0 bases and the J gene lost 8 bases, with 13 bases spanning the gap. Germline V CDR1 and CDR2: MNHEY, SVGAGI. The CDR3 nucleotides are TGTGCCAGCAGTTACTCTGGGGCAGGGCTCGAAAAACTGTTTTTT. Residues: CASSYSGAGLEKLFF.

The rearrangement joins TRBV19 to TRBJ1-1, with no clear D. The CDR3 contains 12 residues. In germline, CDR1 is LNHDA, CDR2 SQIVND (reference sequence). The germline V and J ends were trimmed by 3 bases and 10 bases, with 12 bases remaining between them. For the CDR3, the DNA is TGTGCCAGTAGTATTCCTGGAGCGGGAGCTTTCTTT. This encodes CASSIPGAGAFF.